One and the same sample provided the 10 T cell receptor beta chains below, sequenced in a study of PD-L1 blockade in urothelial cancer. The time point was: peripheral blood 6 weeks after treatment start. Repertoires were generated with immunoSEQ multiplex PCR, while TCRdb's copy carries only in-frame clones and drops some. The table has about 48,000 clones, about four fifths seen once. Sequencing was performed on PBMCs, taken around atezolizumab (anti-PD-L1) treatment. The receptors shown here come from a man aged 65-85 years with urothelial cancer.

The chain uses TRBV29-1 and TRBJ1-1; perhaps TRBD1 as D (5 bases). This CDR3 comprises 14 residues. CDR1 SQVTM and CDR2 ANQGSEA come from the germline V gene. V dropped 7 bases and J dropped 0 bases, with 15 bases sitting between them. The DNA for the CDR3 is TGCAGCGCGGGACTTCAGACCATGAACACTGAAGCTTTCTTT. Protein sequence: CSAGLQTMNTEAFF.

The chain employs TRBV4-2 and TRBJ1-1; no firm D call. V dropped 1 base and J dropped 4 bases, with 13 bases sitting between them. Germline V CDR1 and CDR2: LGHNA, YNFKEQ. This CDR3 has 15 residues. For the CDR3, the DNA is TGTGCCAGCAGCCAAGTTTTTGGCGGTGGCACTGAAGCTTTCTTT. It codes for CASSQVFGGGTEAFF.

J is TRBJ2-6 and V is TRBV28; 12 nucleotides align to TRBD2. The CDR3 has 18 amino acids. The V segment lost 6 bases and the J segment 4 bases; nucleotides outside the gene matches: 10. The V gene's germline CDR1 is MDHEN and CDR2 SYDVKM. This CDR3 is CASRSTLAGGPGANVLTF. As DNA, the CDR3 is TGTGCCAGCAGGTCAACGCTAGCGGGAGGGCCCGGGGCCAACGTCCTGACTTTC.

This chain joins TRBV19 and TRBJ1-1; 7 bases map to TRBD1. This CDR3 region has 16 residues. The ends lost 6 bases at V and 0 bases at J; junction bases unmatched: 10. CDR1 and CDR2 (germline): LNHDA, SQIVND (reference sequence). This chain's CDR3 is CASSPPGQRMNTEAFF. The DNA of the CDR3 is TGTGCCAGTAGCCCACCGGGACAGCGCATGAACACTGAAGCTTTCTTT.

This chain joins TRBV7-8 and TRBJ2-1, with 7 bases matching TRBD2. Germline trimming cut 1 base from V and 3 bases from J; bases unmatched to any gene: 9. The CDR3 runs 17 residues. The germline gives CDR1 SGHVS, CDR2 FQNEAQ. CDR3 coding DNA: TGTGCCAGCAGCTTAGTTGAGGGGAGGGTTAGCTACAATGAGCAGTTCTTC. Translated, it gives CASSLVEGRVSYNEQFF.

This sequence joins TRBV7-8 and TRBJ2-7, with 9 bases lining up with TRBD1. CDR3 length: 13 amino acids. Losses at the gene ends were 3 bases for V and 6 bases for J; bases not matched to a gene: 3. The germline V gene has CDR1 SGHVS and CDR2 FQNEAQ. The CDR3 reads CASSFDRGGEQYF. CDR3 nucleotide sequence: TGTGCCAGCAGCTTCGACAGGGGGGGCGAGCAGTACTTC. The full variable domain, completed using reference TRBV7-8 and TRBJ2-7, is GAGVSQSPRYKVAKRGQDVALRCDPISGHVSLFWYQQALGQGPEFLTYFQNEAQLDKSGLPSDRFFAERPEGSVSTLKIQRTQQEDSAVYLCASSFDRGGEQYFGPGTRLTVT.

This clone was detected a few times. The genes are TRBV4-1 and TRBJ2-1; D is unresolved. Trimming removed 0 bases at V and 6 bases at J, with 12 bases between. Per the germline V gene, CDR1 is MGHRA and CDR2 is YSYEKL. The CDR3 loop spans 15 amino acids. In DNA form, the CDR3 reads TGCGCCAGCAGCCAAGACCCTCCCTTTAGCAATGAGCAGTTCTTC. Protein sequence: CASSQDPPFSNEQFF.

The chain couples TRBV4-1 to TRBJ1-1, with a possible D match to TRBD1 (5 bases). Germline V gene data show CDR1 as MGHRA and CDR2 as YSYEKL. The CDR3 runs 15 residues. Trimming cost V 10 bases and J 2 bases, with 20 bases left between them. The DNA for the CDR3 is TGCGCCACCAGGTTCAGGGAGGGAGTTAACACTGAAGCTTTCTTT. Translation gives CATRFREGVNTEAFF.

The chain links TRBV4-1 to TRBJ2-2; D remains unclear. This CDR3 comprises 16 residues. Germline V gene lookup returns CDR1 MGHRA and CDR2 YSYEKL. Between the trimmed V and J ends, which lost 2 bases and 1 base, there was a span of 11 bases. CDR3 DNA sequence: TGCGCCAGCAGCCAATACGGTTCGGGGAACACCGGGGAGCTGTTTTTT. Residues: CASSQYGSGNTGELFF.

This chain links TRBV2 with TRBJ2-3, with TRBD1 as a possible D gene (6 bases). Germline CDR1 and CDR2: SNHLY and FYNNEI. V gave up 3 bases and J gave up 3 bases, with 10 bases separating them. This CDR3 is built from 14 residues. The CDR3 DNA reads as TGTGCCAGCAGTGAGCAGGGGCAGACAGATACGCAGTATTTT. It is translated as CASSEQGQTDTQYF.